This TCR beta chain was sequenced during a study of CD4 T cells in relation to SARS-CoV-2 and coronaviruses. To note about this clone: Antigen unknown.

Per germline, CDR1 MGHDK and CDR2 SYGVNS. V lost 2 bases and J lost 5, with 16 bases in between. The CDR3 length is 16 residues. Generated by immunoSEQ multiplex PCR, the TCRdb table keeps only in-frame clones and is missing some. Among under 20,000 clones listed, over 70% were seen once. Unexposed donor CD4+ T cells date from about 2011-2018, before the COVID-19 pandemic. After roughly ten days of culture, CD4+ T cells were isolated. The sequenced sample was CD4+ T cells from PBMCs, cultured in vitro. This receptor was identified in a human donor in good health. The chain employs TRBV25-1 and TRBJ2-1, with D tentatively TRBD2 (6 bases). The CDR3 DNA sequence: TGTGCCAGCAGTGAACCCCCTGAGGGAGGACACAATGAGCAGTTCTTC. This encodes CASSEPPEGGHNEQFF. Full variable domain (outside the CDR3, taken from reference TRBV25-1 and TRBJ2-1): EADIYQTPRYLVIGTGKKITLECSQTMGHDKMYWYQQDPGMELHLIHYSYGVNSTEKGDLSSESTVSRIRTEHFPLTLESARPSHTSQYLCASSEPPEGGHNEQFFGPGTRLTVL.